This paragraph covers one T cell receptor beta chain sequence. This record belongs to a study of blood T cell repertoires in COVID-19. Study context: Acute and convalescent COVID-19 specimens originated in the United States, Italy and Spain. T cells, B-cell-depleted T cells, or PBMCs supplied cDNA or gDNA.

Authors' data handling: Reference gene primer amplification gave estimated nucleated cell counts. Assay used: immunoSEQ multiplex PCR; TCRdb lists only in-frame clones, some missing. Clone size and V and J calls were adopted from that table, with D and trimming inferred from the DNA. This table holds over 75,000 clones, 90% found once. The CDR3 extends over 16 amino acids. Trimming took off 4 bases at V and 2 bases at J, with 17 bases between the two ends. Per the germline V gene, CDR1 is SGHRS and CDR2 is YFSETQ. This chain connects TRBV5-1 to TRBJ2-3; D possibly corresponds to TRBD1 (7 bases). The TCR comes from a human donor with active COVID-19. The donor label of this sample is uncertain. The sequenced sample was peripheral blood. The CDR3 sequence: CASSPGVGTDTDTQYF. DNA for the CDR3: TGCGCCAGCAGCCCGGGGGTTGGGACAGACACAGATACGCAGTATTTT.